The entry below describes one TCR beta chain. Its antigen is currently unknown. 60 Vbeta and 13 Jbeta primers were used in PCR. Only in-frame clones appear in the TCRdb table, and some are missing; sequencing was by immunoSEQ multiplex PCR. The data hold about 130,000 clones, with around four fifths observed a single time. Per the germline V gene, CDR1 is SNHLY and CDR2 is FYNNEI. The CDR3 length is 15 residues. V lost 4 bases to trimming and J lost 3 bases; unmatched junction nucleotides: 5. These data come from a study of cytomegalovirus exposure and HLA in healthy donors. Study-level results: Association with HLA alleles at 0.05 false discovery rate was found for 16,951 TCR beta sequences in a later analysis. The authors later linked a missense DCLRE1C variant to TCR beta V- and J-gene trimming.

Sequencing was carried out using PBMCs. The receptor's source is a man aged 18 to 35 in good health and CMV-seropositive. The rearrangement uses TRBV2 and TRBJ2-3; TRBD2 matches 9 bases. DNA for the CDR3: TGTGCCAGCAGTGGGGCGGGGGGGTGGACAGATACGCAGTATTTT. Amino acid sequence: CASSGAGGWTDTQYF.